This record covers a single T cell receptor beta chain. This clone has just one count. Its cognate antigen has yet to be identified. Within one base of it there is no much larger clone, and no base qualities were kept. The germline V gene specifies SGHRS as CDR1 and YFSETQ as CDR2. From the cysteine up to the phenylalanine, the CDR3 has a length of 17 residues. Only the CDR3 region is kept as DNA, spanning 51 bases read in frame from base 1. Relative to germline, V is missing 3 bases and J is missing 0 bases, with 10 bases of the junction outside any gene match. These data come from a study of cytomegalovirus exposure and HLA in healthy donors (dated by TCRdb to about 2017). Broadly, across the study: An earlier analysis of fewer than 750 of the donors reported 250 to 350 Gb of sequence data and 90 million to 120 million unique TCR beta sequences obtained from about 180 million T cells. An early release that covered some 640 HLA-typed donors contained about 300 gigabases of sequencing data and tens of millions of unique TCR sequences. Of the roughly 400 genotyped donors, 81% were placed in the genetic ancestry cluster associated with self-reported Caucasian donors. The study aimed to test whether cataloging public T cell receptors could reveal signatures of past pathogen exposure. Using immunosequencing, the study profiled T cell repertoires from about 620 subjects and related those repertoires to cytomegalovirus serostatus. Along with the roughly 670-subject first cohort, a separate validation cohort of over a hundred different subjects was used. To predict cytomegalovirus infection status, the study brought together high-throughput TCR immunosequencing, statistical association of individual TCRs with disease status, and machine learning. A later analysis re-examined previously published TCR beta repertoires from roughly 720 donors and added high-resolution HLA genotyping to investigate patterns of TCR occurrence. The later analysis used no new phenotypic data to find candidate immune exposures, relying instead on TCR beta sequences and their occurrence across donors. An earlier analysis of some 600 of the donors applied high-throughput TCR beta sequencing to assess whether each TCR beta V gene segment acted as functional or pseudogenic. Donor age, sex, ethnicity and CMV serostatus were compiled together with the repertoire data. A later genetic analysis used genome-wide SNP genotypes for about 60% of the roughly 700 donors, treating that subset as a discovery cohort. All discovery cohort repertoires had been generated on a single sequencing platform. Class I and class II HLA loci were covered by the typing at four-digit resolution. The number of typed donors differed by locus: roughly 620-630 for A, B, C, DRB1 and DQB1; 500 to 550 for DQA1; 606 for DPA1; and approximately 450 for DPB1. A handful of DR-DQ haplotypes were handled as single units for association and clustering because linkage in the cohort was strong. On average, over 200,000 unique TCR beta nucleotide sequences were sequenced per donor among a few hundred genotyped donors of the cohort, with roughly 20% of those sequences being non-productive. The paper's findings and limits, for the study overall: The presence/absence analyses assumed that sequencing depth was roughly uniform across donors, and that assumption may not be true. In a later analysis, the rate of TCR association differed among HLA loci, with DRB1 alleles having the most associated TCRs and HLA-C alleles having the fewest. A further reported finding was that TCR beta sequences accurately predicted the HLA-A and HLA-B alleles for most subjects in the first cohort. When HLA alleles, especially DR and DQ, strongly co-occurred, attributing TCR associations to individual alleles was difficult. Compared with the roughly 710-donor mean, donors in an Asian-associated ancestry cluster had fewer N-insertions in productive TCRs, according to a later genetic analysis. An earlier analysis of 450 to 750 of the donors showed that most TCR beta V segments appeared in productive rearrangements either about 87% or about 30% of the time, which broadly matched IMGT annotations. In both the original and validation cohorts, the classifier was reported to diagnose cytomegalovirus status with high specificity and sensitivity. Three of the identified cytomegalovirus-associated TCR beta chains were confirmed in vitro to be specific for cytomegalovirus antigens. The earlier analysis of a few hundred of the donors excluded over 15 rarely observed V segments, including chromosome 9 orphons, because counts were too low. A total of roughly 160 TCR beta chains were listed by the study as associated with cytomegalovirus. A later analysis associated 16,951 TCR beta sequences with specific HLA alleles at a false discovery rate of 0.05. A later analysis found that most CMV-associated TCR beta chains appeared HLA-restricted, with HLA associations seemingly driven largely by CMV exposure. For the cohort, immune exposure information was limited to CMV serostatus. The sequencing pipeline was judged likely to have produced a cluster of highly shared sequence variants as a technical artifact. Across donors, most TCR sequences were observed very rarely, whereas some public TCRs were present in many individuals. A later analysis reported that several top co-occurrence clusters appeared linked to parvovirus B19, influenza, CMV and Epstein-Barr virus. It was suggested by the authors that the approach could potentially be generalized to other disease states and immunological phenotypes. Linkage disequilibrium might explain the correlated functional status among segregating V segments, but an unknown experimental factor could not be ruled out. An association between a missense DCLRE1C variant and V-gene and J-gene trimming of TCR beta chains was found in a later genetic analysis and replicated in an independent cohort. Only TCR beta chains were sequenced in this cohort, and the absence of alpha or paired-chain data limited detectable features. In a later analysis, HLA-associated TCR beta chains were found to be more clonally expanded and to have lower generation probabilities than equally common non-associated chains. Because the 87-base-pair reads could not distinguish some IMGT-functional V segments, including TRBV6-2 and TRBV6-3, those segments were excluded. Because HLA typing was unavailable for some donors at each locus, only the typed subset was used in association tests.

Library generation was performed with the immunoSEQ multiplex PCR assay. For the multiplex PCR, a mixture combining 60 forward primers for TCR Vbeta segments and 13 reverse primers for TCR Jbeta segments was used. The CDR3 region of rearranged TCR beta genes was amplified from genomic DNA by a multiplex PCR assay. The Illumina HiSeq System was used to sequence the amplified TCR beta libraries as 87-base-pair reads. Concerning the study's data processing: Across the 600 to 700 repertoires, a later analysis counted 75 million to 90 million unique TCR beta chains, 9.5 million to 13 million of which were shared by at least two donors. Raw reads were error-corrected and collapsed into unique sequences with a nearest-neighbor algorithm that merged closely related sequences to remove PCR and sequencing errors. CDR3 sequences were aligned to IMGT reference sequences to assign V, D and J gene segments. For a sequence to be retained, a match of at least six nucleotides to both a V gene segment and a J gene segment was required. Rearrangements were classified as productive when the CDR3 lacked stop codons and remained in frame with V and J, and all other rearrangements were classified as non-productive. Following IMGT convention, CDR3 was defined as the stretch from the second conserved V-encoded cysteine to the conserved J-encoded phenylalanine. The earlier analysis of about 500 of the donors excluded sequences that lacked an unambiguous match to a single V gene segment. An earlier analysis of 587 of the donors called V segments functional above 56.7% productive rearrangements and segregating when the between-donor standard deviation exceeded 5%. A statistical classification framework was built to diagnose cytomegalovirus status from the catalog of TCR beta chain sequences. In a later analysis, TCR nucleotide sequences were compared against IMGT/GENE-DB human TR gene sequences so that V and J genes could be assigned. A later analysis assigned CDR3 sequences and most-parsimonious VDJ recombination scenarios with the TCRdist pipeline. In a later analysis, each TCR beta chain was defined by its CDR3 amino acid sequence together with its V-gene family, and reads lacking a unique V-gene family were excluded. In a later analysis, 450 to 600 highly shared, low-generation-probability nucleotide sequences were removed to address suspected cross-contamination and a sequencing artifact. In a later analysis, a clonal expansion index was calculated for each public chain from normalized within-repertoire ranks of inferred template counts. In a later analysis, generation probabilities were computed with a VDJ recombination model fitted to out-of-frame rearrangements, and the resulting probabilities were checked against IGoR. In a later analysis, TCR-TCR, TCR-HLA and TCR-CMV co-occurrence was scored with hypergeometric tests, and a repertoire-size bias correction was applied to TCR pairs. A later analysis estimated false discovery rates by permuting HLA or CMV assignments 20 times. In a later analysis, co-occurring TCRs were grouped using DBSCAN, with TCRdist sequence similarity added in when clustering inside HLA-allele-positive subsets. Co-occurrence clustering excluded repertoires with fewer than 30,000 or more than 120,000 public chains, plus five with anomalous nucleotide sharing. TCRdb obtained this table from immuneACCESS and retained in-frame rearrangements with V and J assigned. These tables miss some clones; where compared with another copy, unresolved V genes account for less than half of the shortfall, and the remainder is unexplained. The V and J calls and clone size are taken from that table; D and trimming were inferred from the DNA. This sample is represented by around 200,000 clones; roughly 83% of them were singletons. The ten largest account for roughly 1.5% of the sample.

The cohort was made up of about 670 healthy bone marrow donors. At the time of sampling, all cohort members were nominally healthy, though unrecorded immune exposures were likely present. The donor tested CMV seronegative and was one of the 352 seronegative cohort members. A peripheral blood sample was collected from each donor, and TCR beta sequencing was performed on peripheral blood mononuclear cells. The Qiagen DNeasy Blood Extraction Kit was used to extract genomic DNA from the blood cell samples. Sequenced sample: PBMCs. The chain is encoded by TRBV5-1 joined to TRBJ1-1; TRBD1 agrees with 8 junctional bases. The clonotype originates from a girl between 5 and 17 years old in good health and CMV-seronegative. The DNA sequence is TGCGCCAGCAGCTCATCGGGACAGGCTGATATGAACACTGAAGCTTTCTTT. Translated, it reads CASSSSGQADMNTEAFF.